One TCR beta chain is described in this entry. Its specificity is not known. The sample is drawn from a study of CXCR3-negative and CXCR3-positive naive CD8 T cells. The authors made the TRB cDNA libraries by 5' RACE using UMI labels. One entry per CDR3 protein, without DNA, is what TCRdb gives after re-calling the 5' RACE reads. The table lists over 50,000 distinct CDR3 sequences. The study's findings and limits: More hydrophobic TRB CDR3s were found in CXCR3-positive naive cells than in CXCR3-negative naive cells.

Sequencing was done on a sample of naive CXCR3+ CD8+ T cells from blood. Subset defined: CD45RO-CCR7+CD27+CD95- naive CD8+ T cells expressing CXCR3 (TNR3+). This sequence originates from a human donor in good health. Some clones in this sample may be carry-over from other donors' samples.

CDR3 protein: CASGLVLGQIDEQFF. The rearrangement joins TRBV12-5 to TRBJ2-1; TCRdb lists TRBD1, though no DNA is available to test this call. CDR1 is LGHNT, CDR2 FRNRAP, per germline. The CDR3 spans 15 residues.